This T cell receptor beta chain was identified in a study of regulatory T cells in long-lasting Graves disease. V was cut by 5 bases and J by 2 bases, with 12 bases left in between. Per germline, CDR1 SEHNR and CDR2 FQNEAQ (reference sequence). CDR3 length equals 15 residues. This clonotype has at least ten counts. CDR3-region Arm-PCR and iRepertoire HTBI primers produced the TCR beta libraries. TCRdb reprocessed the multiplex PCR reads with MiXCR, giving one entry per CDR3 protein. The sample consists of roughly 360,000 distinct CDR3 sequences, approximately 25% of them appearing once. Time point reported: persistent/refractory GD, antithyroid drugs over 5 years with positive TRAb. The TCR library was made from RNA that had been extracted from PBMCs in TRIzol.

The source is a woman in her thirties or forties with Graves disease. The material sequenced was peripheral blood mononuclear cells (PBMCs), taken when the disease was refractory, from a patient treated with antithyroid drugs. The rearrangement uses TRBV7-9 and TRBJ1-4; D perhaps matches TRBD1 (5 bases). CDR3 sequence (DNA): TGTGCCAGCAGCCCCCGCTCAGGGACTAATGAAAAACTGTTTTTT. Amino acids: CASSPRSGTNEKLFF.